These T cell receptor beta chains were read from a single sample in a study of shared clonotypes between healthy human individuals. Assay: immunoSEQ multiplex PCR; the TCRdb copy retains only in-frame clones and omits some. Among some 1,100,000 clones, about 80% were seen once, and the ten largest hold more than 0.5%. Sequenced material: memory CD4+ T cells from PBMCs. These receptors were obtained from a man younger than 30 in good health. Some clones in this sample may be carry-over from other donors' samples. Each CDR3 is given with its conserved first and last residue. The D gene is left open where the match is weak. Size is omitted from some rows. Given values are once, few, many or a class for expanded clones.

J gene	clone size	V gene	D gene	CDR3 DNA	CDR3 protein
TRBJ2-1	-	TRBV10-3	-	TGTGCCACCCGCCCGTACGGAGAGAACAATGAGCAGTTCTTC	CATRPYGENNEQFF
TRBJ2-2	-	TRBV7-9	-	TGTGCCAGCAGCTCAGTCGGTGTGGAGCTGTTTTTT	CASSSVGVELFF
TRBJ2-2	-	TRBV5-1	TRBD1	TGCGCCAGCAGCTCAGTTGGACAGGGGGCCGGGGAGCTGTTTTTT	CASSSVGQGAGELFF
TRBJ1-5	-	TRBV29-1	TRBD1	TGCAGCGTAAGGGTCGGGACAGGGCCAAATCAGCCCCAGCATTTT	CSVRVGTGPNQPQHF
TRBJ2-7	-	TRBV28	-	TGTGCTTCCGGGACACGGAGAAACGAGCAGTACTTC	CASGTRRNEQYF
TRBJ2-1	-	TRBV5-1	TRBD2	TGCGCCAGCAGCTTGCCCACTAGCGGGGCACCCAATGAGCAGTTCTTC	CASSLPTSGAPNEQFF
TRBJ2-7	-	TRBV28	-	TGTGCCAGCAGTTCCTTCAATTACAGGGAATGGGCCTACGAGCAGTACTTC	CASSSFNYREWAYEQYF
TRBJ1-2	-	TRBV6-5	TRBD1	TGTGCCAGCAGTCCGACAGGGGGAAGAAGGGGCTACACCTTC	CASSPTGGRRGYTF
TRBJ2-1	few	TRBV18	-	TGTGCCAGCTCGGGCCCGGGAAGCGCCTACAATGAGCAGTTCTTC	CASSGPGSAYNEQFF
TRBJ2-6	-	TRBV28	-	TGTGCCAGCAGTTTCCTCGTGAAAGTGAAGACAGCCAGCTCTGGGGCCAACGTCCTGACTTTC	CASSFLVKVKTASSGANVLTF
TRBJ2-6	-	TRBV14	TRBD2	TGTGCCAGCAGCCAAGGGGGGACTAGCGGGACTTTTTCTGGGGCCAACGTCCTGACTTTC	CASSQGGTSGTFSGANVLTF
TRBJ2-7	-	TRBV5-8	TRBD1	TGTGCCAGCAGACTCCGAGACAGGGTCACCGAGCAGTACTTC	CASRLRDRVTEQYF
TRBJ2-2	-	TRBV7-3	-	TGTGCCAGCAGCTTGGGAGTGAACACCGGGGAGCTGTTTTTT	CASSLGVNTGELFF
TRBJ1-1	-	TRBV28	TRBD1	TGTGCCAGCAGTCGACAGGGGGCAAGTACGGTGAACACTGAAGCTTTCTTT	CASSRQGASTVNTEAFF